This T cell receptor (beta chain) appears in the sequencing data of a study of regulatory T cells in long-lasting Graves disease. Findings and limits, study-wide: The small sample size may have reduced accuracy. Persistent Graves' patients showed less TCR diversity than newly diagnosed ones.

The CDR3 length is 13 residues. With 2 bases removed from V and 0 bases from J, the gap between germline ends came to 7 bases. Germline CDR1 and CDR2: DFQATT and SNEGSKA (reference sequence). As to time point: newly diagnosed GD, antithyroid drugs for less than 3 months. RNA from PBMCs was the source of the TCR library. Xi'an, China, was home to the endocrinology department that provided patients. The sample holds many counts of this clonotype. The target antigen is unknown. CDR3 regions were amplified by Arm-PCR using iRepertoire HTBI primers to build TCR beta libraries. TCRdb reanalysed the multiplex PCR reads using MiXCR and keeps one entry per CDR3 protein. The top ten hold 30% of the sample, which has approximately 350,000 distinct CDR3 sequences, approximately 15% seen once. In addition, the sample was reused for a study of T cells in Graves' hyperthyroidism and ophthalmopathy.

This chain connects TRBV20-1 to TRBJ2-5; no clear D. This TCR was sampled from a man between 40 and 49 years old with Graves disease. The material sequenced was peripheral blood mononuclear cells (PBMCs), taken at new diagnosis, from a patient treated with antithyroid drugs. The chain's CDR3 is CSARPNHQETQYF. DNA for the CDR3: TGCAGTGCTAGACCCAACCACCAAGAGACCCAGTACTTC.